The 14 T cell receptor beta chains in this list originate from one sample, sequenced in a study of T cell responses to AZD1222 COVID-19 vaccine. Produced via immunoSEQ multiplex PCR; TCRdb's table is partial and in-frame only. Of some 110,000 clones in the sample, around 76% are singletons; the top ten hold 4.5% to 6%. This material consisted of peripheral blood, taken on day 0 of AZD1222 vaccination. These receptors all stem from an adult in good health.

The V and J genes are TRBV19 and TRBJ1-4, with D hard to call. The CDR3 contains 14 residues. Trimming took 5 bases from V and 2 from J, leaving 9 bases between them. Germline CDR1 is LNHDA and CDR2 is SQIVND (reference sequence). The CDR3 reads CASSFGETNEKLFF. The CDR3, as DNA: TGTGCCAGTAGTTTCGGGGAGACTAATGAAAAACTGTTTTTT.

This clone appeared a single time. The gene calls are TRBV29-1 and TRBJ2-1; 8 nucleotides match TRBD1. After removal of 0 bases from V and 12 bases from J, the junction contained 7 bases not matched to a gene. This CDR3 comprises 13 residues. Germline CDR1 and CDR2: SQVTM and ANQGSEA. CDR3 residues: CSVEDPGGWGQFF. CDR3 in DNA: TGCAGCGTTGAAGACCCAGGGGGCTGGGGGCAGTTCTTC.

This clone was recorded once. The V gene is TRBV19, the J gene TRBJ1-2; possible D gene TRBD1, 5 bases. V was cut by 8 bases and J by 8 bases, with 15 bases left in between. Germline V gene data show CDR1 as LNHDA and CDR2 as SQIVND (reference sequence). The CDR3 is 12 amino acids. The CDR3 protein is CASGYREGGYTF. Here the CDR3 DNA reads TGTGCCAGTGGCTATAGGGAGGGGGGCTACACCTTC.

The chain has TRBV28 and TRBJ1-1; tentative D call: TRBD1 (5 bases). This CDR3 has 16 residues. V gave up 2 bases and J gave up 0 bases, with 13 bases separating them. Germline CDR1 and CDR2: MDHEN and SYDVKM. The chain's CDR3 is CASSLGGDLMNTEAFF. The CDR3 DNA is TGTGCCAGCAGTTTAGGAGGGGACCTCATGAACACTGAAGCTTTCTTT.

V and J are TRBV5-1 and TRBJ2-3; 9 bases agree with TRBD1. J gave up 4 bases and V 2 bases, and 5 bases lay outside the gene matches. This CDR3 contains 15 residues. Germline V lookup: CDR1 SGHRS, CDR2 YFSETQ. For the CDR3, the DNA is TGCGCCAGCAGCTTCGGGACAGGGCTCGCAGATACGCAGTATTTT. Translated, it gives CASSFGTGLADTQYF.

Concerning this clone itself: The sample has other DNA sequences that encode this CDR3 too. This rearrangement joins TRBV30 to TRBJ1-2; D might be TRBD1 (6 bases). This CDR3 is 13 amino acids long. CDR1 is GTSNPN, CDR2 SVGIG, per germline (reference sequence). With 3 bases removed from V and 6 bases from J, the gap between germline ends came to 14 bases. Here the CDR3 DNA reads TGTGCCTGGAGAGGGGGGAGGAAGGATGGCTACACCTTC. This sequence encodes CAWRGGRKDGYTF.

The rearrangement links TRBV10-2 to TRBJ2-7; weak D call: TRBD2 (6 bases). The CDR3 contains 15 residues. CDR1 is WSHSY, CDR2 SAAADI, per germline. V was clipped by 7 bases and J by 3 bases, with 19 bases between them. CDR3 amino acids: CASTASGGKRYEQYF. CDR3 nucleotides: TGCGCCAGCACTGCCTCTGGGGGGAAACGCTACGAGCAGTACTTC.

This sequence joins TRBV5-1 and TRBJ1-6, with D uncertain. CDR1 is SGHRS, CDR2 YFSETQ, per germline. Between the trimmed V and J ends, which lost 0 bases and 4 bases, there was a span of 5 bases. The CDR3 consists of 14 residues. CDR3 DNA: TGCGCCAGCAGCTTGGAACAGTATAATTCACCCCTCCACTTT. Residues: CASSLEQYNSPLHF.

V is TRBV6-5 and J is TRBJ1-2, with a tentative D call TRBD1 (5 bases). The length of the CDR3 is 12 residues. The V and J ends lost 10 bases and 4 bases respectively, with 13 bases between them. The V gene's germline CDR1 is MNHEY and CDR2 SVGAGI. CDR3 DNA: TGTGCCACCATTGGGGGGGGCTATGGCTACACCTTC. Translation: CATIGGGYGYTF.

The rearrangement uses TRBV5-1 and TRBJ1-4; possibly TRBD1 for D (5 bases). This CDR3 has 13 amino acids. Germline V CDR1 and CDR2: SGHRS, YFSETQ. Between the trimmed V and J ends, which lost 3 bases and 6 bases, there was a span of 9 bases. The CDR3 loop reads CASSWGGDEKLFF. As DNA, the CDR3 is TGCGCCAGCAGCTGGGGCGGGGATGAAAAACTGTTTTTT.

The V and J genes are TRBV6-5 and TRBJ2-7, with TRBD1 as a possible D gene (5 bases). The V gene's germline CDR1 is MNHEY and CDR2 SVGAGI. The CDR3 has 14 residues. Here the CDR3 DNA reads TGTGTCCCACAGCAGGGCAGGGTGCCCTACGAGCAGTACTTC. Translated: CVPQQGRVPYEQYF.

This clone was found once. The chain couples TRBV6-6 to TRBJ1-1; D is perhaps TRBD1 (5 bases). The CDR3 length is 13 residues. V was trimmed by 2 bases and J by 1 base, leaving 5 bases between them. Per germline, CDR1 MNHNY and CDR2 SVGAGI (reference sequence). The DNA of the CDR3 is TGTGCCAGCAGTTACGGGGGGAACACTGAAGCTTTCTTT. It translates to CASSYGGNTEAFF.

This clone has just a few counts. The chain employs TRBV15 and TRBJ1-4, with D perhaps matching TRBD1 (6 bases). CDR1 and CDR2 from the germline V gene are LNHNV and YYDKDF (reference sequence). This CDR3 has 14 amino acids. The V gene lost 1 base and the J gene lost 3 bases, with 6 bases spanning the gap. CDR3 loop: CATSRGQANEKLFF. CDR3 DNA: TGTGCCACCAGCAGAGGACAGGCTAATGAAAAACTGTTTTTT.

This rearrangement joins TRBV4-3 to TRBJ1-1; no firm D call. V shed 4 bases and J shed 1 base, with 7 bases lying between them. The CDR3 consists of 13 residues. CDR1 and CDR2 from the germline V gene are LGHNA and YSLEER. As DNA, the CDR3 is TGCGCCAGCAGCCCTAACACGAACACTGAAGCTTTCTTT. Residues: CASSPNTNTEAFF.